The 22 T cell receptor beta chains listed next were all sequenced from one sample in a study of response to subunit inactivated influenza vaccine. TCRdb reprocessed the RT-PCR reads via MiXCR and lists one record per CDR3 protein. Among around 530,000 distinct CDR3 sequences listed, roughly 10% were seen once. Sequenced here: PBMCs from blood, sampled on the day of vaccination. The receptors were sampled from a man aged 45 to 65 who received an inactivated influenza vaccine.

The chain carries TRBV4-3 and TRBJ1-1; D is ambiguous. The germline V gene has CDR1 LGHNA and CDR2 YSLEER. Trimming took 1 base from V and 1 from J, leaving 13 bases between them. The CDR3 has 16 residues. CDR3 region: CASSQGREGWNTEAFF. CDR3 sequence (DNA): TGCGCCAGCAGCCAAGGGCGGGAGGGTTGGAACACTGAAGCTTTCTTT.

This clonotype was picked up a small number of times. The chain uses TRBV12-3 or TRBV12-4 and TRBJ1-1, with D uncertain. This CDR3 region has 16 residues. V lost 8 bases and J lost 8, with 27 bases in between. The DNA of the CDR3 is TGTGCCAGCGCCGTCGGGGTAGTTTCAACTGGAGGAGAAGCTTTCTTT. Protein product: CASAVGVVSTGGEAFF.

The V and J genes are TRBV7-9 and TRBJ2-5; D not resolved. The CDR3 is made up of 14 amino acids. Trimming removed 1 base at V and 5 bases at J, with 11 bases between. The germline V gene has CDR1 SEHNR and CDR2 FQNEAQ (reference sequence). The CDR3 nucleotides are TGTGCCAGCAGCTTAGTCTTTCCAGACGAGACCCAGTACTTC. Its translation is CASSLVFPDETQYF.

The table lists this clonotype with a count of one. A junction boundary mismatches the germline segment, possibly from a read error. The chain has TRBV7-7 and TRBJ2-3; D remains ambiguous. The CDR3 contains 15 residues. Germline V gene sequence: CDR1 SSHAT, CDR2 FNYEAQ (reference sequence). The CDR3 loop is CASSYSPTSTDTQYF. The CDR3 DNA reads TGTGCTAGCAGCTATAGCCCTACCAGCACAGATACGCAGTATTTT.

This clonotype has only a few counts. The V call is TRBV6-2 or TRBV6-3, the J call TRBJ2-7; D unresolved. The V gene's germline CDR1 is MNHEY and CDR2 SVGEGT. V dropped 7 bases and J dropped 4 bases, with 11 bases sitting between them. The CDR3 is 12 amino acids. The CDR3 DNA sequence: TGTGCCAGCAACACCCCCCCATACGAGCAGTACTTC. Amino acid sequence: CASNTPPYEQYF.

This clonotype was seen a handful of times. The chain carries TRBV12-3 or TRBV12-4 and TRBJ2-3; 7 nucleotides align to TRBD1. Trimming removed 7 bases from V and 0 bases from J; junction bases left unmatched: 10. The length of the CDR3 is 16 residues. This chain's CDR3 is CASIPGQRSSTDTQYF. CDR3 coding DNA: TGTGCCAGCATTCCGGGACAGCGCTCTAGCACAGATACGCAGTATTTT.

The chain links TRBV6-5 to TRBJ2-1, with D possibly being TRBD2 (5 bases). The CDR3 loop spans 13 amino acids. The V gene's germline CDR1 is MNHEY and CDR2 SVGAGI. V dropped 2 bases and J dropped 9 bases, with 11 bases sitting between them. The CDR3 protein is CASSYGGGPEQFF. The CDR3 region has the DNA TGTGCCAGCAGTTACGGTGGCGGGCCTGAGCAGTTCTTC.

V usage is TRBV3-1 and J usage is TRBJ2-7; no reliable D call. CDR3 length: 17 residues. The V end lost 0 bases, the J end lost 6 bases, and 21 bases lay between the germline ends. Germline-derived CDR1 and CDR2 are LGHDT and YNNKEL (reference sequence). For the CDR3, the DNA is TGTGCCAGCAGCCAAGATCTGGTCGGTCTAGGAGTTACCGAGCAGTACTTC. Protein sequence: CASSQDLVGLGVTEQYF.

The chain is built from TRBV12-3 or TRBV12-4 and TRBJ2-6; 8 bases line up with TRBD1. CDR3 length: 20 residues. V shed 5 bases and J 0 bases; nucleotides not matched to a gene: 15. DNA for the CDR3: TGTGCCAGCAGTGGGATGGGCAGGGGGCTTCGAATCTCTGGGGCCAACGTCCTGACTTTC. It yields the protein CASSGMGRGLRISGANVLTF.

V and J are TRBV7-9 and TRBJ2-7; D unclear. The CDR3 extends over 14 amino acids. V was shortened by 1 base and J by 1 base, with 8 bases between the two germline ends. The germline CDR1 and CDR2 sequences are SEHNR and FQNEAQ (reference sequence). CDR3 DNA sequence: TGTGCCAGCAGCTTAGGGTGGGGATCCTACGAGCAGTACTTC. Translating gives CASSLGWGSYEQYF.

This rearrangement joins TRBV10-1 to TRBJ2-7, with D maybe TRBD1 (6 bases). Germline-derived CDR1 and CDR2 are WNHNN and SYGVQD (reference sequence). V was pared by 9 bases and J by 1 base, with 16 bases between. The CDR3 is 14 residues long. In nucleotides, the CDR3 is TGCGCCAGGGTTCGCGACAGGAGATCCTACGAGCAGTACTTC. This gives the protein CARVRDRRSYEQYF.

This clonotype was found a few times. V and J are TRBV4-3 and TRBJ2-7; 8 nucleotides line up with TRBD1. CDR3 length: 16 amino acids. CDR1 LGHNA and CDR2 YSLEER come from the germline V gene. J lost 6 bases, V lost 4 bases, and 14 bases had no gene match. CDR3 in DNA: TGCGCCAGCAGCCCCAGGTGGGAGACAGGGGCGTTCGAGCAGTACTTC. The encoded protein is CASSPRWETGAFEQYF.

The CDR3 DNA reads as TGTGCCAGCAGTTCTACTCAGGGTTTGGGGGAAAAACTGTTTTTT. Translated: CASSSTQGLGEKLFF. The V and J genes are TRBV12-3 or TRBV12-4 and TRBJ1-4, with D possibly matching TRBD1 (5 bases). This CDR3 is 15 amino acids long. Between the trimmed V and J ends, which lost 4 bases and 8 bases, there was a span of 17 bases.

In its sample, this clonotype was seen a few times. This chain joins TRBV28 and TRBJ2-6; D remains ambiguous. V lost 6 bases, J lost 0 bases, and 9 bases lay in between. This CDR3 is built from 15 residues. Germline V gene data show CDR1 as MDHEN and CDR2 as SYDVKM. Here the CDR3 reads CASSPLHSGANVLTF. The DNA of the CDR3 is TGTGCCAGCAGCCCGCTTCACTCTGGGGCCAACGTCCTGACTTTC.

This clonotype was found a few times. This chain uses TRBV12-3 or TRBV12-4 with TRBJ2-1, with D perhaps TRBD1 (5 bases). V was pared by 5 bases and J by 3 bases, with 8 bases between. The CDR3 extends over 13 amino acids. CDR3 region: CASSPGFYNEQFF. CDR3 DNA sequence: TGTGCCAGCAGTCCAGGGTTCTACAATGAGCAGTTCTTC.

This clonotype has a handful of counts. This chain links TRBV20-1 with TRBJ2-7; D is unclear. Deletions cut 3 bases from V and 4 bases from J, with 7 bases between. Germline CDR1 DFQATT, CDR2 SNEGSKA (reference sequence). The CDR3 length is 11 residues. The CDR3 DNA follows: TGCAGTGCTAGGGCGCTTTACGAGCAGTACTTC. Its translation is CSARALYEQYF.

For the CDR3, the DNA is TGTGCCACCAGTTTCCGGTCTGGGTCCTCCCAGGCGGATACGCAGTATTTT. As protein: CATSFRSGSSQADTQYF. The chain combines TRBV24-1 with TRBJ2-3; no definite D call. This CDR3 contains 17 residues. V lost 6 bases and J lost 6, with 24 bases in between. CDR1 and CDR2 (germline): KGHDR, SFDVKD.

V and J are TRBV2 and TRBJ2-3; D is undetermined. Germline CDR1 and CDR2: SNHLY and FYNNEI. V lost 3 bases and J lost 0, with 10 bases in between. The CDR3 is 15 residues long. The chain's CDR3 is CASSEQTPSTDTQYF. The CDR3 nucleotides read TGTGCCAGCAGTGAGCAGACACCTAGCACAGATACGCAGTATTTT. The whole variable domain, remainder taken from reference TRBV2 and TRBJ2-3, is EPEVTQTPSHQVTQMGQEVILRCVPISNHLYFYWYRQILGQKVEFLVSFYNNEISEKSEIFDDQFSVERPDGSNFTLKIRSTKLEDSAMYFCASSEQTPSTDTQYFGPGTRLTVL.

The DNA for the CDR3 is TGTGCCAGCAGCTTAACAACGTCACCCCTCCCCTATGGCTACACCTTC. Encoded protein: CASSLTTSPLPYGYTF. The gene calls are TRBV7-9 and TRBJ1-2; D is undetermined. Germline values: CDR1 SEHNR, CDR2 FQNEAQ (reference sequence). V was trimmed by 2 bases and J by 4 bases, leaving 17 bases between them. The CDR3 has 16 amino acids.

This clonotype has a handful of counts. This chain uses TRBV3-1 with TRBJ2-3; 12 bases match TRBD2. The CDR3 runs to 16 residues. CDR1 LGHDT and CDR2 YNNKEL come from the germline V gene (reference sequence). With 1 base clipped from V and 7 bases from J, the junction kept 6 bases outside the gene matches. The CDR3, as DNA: TGTGCCAGCAGCCAAGGACCGACTAGCGGGAGAAATACGCAGTATTTT. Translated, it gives CASSQGPTSGRNTQYF.

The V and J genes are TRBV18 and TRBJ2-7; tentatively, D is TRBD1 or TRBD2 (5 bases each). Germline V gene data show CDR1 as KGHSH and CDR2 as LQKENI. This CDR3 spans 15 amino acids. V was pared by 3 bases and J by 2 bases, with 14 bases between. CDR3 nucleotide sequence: TGTGCCAGCTCACCGAACGGGGCCGACCCCTACGAGCAGTACTTC. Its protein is CASSPNGADPYEQYF.

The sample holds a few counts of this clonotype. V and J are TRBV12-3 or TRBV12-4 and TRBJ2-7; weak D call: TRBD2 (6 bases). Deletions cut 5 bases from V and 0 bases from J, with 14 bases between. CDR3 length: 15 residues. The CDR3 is CASSTGTWSSYEQYF. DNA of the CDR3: TGTGCCAGCAGTACCGGGACTTGGAGCTCCTACGAGCAGTACTTC.